Presented here are 3 T cell receptor beta chains from one specimen sequenced in a study of T cells expressing NK-cell markers. No DNA is given; TCRdb re-called the 5' RACE reads and lists each CDR3 protein once. This table lists about 260,000 distinct CDR3 sequences. The specimen was blood T cells: a sorted CD56 or NKG2C T cell subset, CD4+ or CD8+ T cells, or bulk PBMC T cells (not recorded which). Receptors were obtained from a man aged 18 to 29 in good health.

V is TRBV5-6 and J is TRBJ2-1; no DNA is available, so the TRBD2 call from TCRdb remains unchecked. The CDR3 covers 17 residues. Germline CDR1 reads SGHDT; CDR2 reads YYEEEE. CDR3 protein: CASSLGLASSSYNEQFF.

The chain employs TRBV15 and TRBJ2-4; lacking DNA, the TRBD1 call made by TCRdb goes unchecked. Looked up from germline, CDR1 is LNHNV and CDR2 is YYDKDF (reference sequence). This CDR3 contains 13 residues. CDR3 in amino acids: CATSRDRNGRGYF. The full variable domain, rest sourced from reference TRBV15 and TRBJ2-4, is DAMVIQNPRYQVTQFGKPVTLSCSQTLNHNVMYWYQQKSSQAPKLLFHYYDKDFNNEADTPDNFQSRRPNTSFCFLDIRSPGLGDTAMYLCATSRDRNGRGYFGAGTRLSVL.

The genes are TRBV30 and TRBJ2-3; TCRdb's D gene call, TRBD1, goes unchecked for lack of DNA. This CDR3 spans 17 amino acids. Germline loops: CDR1 GTSNPN, CDR2 SVGIG (reference sequence). CDR3 sequence: CAWSPRRVLGPADTQYF. The full variable domain, rest sourced from reference TRBV30 and TRBJ2-3, is SQTIHQWPATLVQPVGSPLSLECTVEGTSNPNLYWYRQAAGRGLQLLFYSVGIGQISSEVPQNLSASRPQDRQFILSSKKLLLSDSGFYLCAWSPRRVLGPADTQYFGPGTRLTVL.